This T cell receptor (beta chain) was retrieved from a study of cytotoxic CD8 clonotypes in ibrutinib-treated CLL. Study context: Results showed about 25 partial and 2 complete responses; following median approximately 69 months, approximately 15 remained remitted, roughly 12 advanced. Findings of the study overall: Clonality rose at ibrutinib response and fell back toward baseline at progression.

For this clone: Its antigen is currently unknown.

V trimming: 1 base; J trimming: 10 bases; junction bases outside the gene matches: 3. The V gene's germline CDR1 is MGHRA and CDR2 YSYEKL. The CDR3 consists of 13 residues. Sequencing was performed with immunoSEQ multiplex PCR; in TCRdb, only in-frame clones are kept and a portion is missing. The sample comprises some 300,000 clones, just under 80% of which are singletons, and 6.5% to 8% rests with the top ten. This receptor was taken from a human donor with chronic lymphocytic leukemia. Sequencing used PBMCs, obtained before ibrutinib treatment. This chain uses TRBV4-1 with TRBJ2-1, with 8 nucleotides matching TRBD2. The CDR3 bases are TGCGCCAGCAGCCAAGCCTCTAGCGGGGAGCAGTTCTTC. Amino acids: CASSQASSGEQFF.